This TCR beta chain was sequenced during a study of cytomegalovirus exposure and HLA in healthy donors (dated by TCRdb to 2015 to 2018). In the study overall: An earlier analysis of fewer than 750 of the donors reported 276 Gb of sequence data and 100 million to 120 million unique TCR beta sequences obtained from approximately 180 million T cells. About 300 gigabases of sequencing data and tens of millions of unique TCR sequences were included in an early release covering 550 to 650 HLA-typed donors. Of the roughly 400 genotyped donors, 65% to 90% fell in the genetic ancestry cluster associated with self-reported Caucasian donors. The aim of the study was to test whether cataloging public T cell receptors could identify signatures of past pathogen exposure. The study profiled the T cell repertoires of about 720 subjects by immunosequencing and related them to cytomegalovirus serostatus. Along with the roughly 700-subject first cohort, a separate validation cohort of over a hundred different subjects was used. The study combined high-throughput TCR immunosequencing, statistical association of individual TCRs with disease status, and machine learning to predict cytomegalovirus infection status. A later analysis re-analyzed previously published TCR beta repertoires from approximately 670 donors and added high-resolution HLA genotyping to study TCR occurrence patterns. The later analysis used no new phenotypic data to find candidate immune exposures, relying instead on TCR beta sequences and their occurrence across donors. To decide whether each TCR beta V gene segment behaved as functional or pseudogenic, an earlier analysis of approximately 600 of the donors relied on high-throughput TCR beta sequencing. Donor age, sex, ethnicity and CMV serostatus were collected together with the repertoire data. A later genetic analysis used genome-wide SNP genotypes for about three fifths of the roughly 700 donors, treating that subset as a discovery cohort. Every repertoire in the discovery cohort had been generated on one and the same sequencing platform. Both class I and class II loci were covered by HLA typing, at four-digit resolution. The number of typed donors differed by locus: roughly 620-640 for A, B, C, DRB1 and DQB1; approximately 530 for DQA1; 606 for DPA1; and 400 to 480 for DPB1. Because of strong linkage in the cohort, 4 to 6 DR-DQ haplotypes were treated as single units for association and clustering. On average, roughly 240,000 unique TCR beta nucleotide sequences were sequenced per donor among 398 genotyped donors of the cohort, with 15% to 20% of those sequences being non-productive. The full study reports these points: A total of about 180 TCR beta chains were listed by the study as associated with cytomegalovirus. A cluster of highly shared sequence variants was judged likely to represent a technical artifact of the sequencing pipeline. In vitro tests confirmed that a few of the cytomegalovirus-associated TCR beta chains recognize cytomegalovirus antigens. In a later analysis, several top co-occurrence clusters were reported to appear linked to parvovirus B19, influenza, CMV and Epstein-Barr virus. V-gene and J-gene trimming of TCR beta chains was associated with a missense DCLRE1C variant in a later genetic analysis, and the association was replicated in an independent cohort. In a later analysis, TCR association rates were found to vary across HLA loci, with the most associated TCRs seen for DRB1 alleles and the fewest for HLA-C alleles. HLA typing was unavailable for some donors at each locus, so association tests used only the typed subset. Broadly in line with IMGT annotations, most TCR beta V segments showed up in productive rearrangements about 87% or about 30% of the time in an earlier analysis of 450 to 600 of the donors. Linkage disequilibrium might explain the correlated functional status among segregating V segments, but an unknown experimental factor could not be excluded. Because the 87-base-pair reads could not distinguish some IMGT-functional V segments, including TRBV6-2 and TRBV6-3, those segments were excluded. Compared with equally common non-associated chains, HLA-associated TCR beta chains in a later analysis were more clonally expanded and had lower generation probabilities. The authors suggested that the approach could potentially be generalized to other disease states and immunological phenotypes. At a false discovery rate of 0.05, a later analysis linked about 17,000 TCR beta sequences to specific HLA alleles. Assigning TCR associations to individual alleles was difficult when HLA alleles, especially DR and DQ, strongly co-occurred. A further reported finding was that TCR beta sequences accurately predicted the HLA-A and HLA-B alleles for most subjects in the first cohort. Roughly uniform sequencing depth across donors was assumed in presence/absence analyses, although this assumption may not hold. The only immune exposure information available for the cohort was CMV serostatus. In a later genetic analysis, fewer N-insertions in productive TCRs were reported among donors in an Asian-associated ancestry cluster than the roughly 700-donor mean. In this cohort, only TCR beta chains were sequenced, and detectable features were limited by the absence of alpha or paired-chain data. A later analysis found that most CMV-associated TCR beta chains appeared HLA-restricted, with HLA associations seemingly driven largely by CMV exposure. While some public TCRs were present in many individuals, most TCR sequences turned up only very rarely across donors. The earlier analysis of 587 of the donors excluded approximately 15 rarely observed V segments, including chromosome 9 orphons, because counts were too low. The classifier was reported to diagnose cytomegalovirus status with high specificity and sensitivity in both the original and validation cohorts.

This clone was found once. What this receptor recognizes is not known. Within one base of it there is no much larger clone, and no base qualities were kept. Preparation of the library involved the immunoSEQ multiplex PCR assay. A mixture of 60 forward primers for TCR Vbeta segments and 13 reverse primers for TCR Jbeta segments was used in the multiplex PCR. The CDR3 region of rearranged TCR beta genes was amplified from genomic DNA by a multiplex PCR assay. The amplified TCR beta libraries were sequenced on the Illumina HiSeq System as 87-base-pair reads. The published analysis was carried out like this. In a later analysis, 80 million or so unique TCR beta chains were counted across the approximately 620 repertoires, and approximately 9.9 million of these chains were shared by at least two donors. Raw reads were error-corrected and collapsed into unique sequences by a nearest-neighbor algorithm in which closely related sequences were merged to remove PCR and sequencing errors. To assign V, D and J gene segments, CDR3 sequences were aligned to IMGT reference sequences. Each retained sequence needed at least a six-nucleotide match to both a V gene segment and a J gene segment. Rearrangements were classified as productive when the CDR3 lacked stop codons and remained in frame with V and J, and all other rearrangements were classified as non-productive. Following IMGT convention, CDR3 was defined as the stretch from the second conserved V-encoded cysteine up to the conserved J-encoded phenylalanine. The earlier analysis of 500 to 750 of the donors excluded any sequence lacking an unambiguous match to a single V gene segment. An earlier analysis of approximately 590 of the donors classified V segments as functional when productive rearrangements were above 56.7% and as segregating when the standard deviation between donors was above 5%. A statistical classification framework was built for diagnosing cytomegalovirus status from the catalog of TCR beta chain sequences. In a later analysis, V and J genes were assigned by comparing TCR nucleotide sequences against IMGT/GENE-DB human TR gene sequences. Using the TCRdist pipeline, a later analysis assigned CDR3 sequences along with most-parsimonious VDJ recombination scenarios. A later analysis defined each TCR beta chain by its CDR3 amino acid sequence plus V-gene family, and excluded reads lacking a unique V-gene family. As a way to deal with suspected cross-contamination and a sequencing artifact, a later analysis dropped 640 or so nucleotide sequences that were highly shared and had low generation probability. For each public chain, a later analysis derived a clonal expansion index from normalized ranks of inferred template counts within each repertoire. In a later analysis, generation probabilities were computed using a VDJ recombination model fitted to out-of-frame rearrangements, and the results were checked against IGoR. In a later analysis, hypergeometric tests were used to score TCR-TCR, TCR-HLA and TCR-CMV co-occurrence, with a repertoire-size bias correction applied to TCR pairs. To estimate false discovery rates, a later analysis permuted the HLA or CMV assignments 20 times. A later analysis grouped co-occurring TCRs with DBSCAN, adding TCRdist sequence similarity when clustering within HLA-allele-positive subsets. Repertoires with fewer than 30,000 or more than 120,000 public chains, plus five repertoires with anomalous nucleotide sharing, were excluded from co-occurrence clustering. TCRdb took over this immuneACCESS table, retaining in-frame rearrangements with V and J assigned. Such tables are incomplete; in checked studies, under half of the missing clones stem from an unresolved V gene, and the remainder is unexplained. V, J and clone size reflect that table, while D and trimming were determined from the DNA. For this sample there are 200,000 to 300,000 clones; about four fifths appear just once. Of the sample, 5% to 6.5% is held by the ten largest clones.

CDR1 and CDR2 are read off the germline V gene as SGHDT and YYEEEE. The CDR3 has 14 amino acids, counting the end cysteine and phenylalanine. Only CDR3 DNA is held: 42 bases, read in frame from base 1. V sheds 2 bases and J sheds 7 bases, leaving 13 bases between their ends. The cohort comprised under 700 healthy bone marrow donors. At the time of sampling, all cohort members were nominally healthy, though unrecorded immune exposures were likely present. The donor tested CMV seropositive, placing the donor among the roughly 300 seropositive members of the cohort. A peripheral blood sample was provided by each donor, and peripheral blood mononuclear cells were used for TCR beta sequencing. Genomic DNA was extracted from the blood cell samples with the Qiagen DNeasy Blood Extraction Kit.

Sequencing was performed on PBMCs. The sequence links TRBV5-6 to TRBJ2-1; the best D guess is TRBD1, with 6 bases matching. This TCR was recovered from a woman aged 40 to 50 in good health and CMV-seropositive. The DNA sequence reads TGTGCCAGCAGCTTTCAGGGGCGTTCGAATGAGCAGTTCTTC. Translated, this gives CASSFQGRSNEQFF.